One sample yielded the 21 T cell receptor beta chains listed below, sequenced in a study of T cells in Graves' hyperthyroidism and ophthalmopathy. Amplification of TCR beta CDR3 regions used RNA as the template. HTBI primers were the set used in a first-round RT-PCR of the TCR CDR3. TCRdb reprocessed the multiplex PCR reads with MiXCR, giving one entry per CDR3 protein. This sample has 500,000 to 750,000 distinct CDR3 sequences; less than 20% occur once, and the top ten carry roughly 7.3%. The sequencing sample was made of blood. These receptors were taken from a woman aged 30 to 39 with Graves' hyperthyroidism.

This clonotype was counted many times. The chain has TRBV2 and TRBJ2-7, with D perhaps matching TRBD2 (6 bases). Germline lookup yields CDR1 SNHLY and CDR2 FYNNEI. V was cut by 4 bases and J by 1 base, with 11 bases left in between. The CDR3 covers 14 residues. The CDR3 bases are TGTGCCAGCAGTGTAGAGGAGGGGTCCTACGAGCAGTACTTC. This sequence encodes CASSVEEGSYEQYF.

In this sample, this clonotype turned up a few times. The genes are TRBV25-1 and TRBJ2-7; TRBD1 agrees at 10 bases. Trimming removed 2 bases from V and 2 bases from J; junction bases left unmatched: 3. The CDR3 sequence is 15 residues long. From germline, CDR1 is MGHDK and CDR2 SYGVNS. CDR3 DNA: TGTGCCAGCAGTGAAGACAGGGGGCGCGCCTACGAGCAGTACTTC. Translating it yields CASSEDRGRAYEQYF.

Only one count was recorded for this clonotype. The gene calls are TRBV7-9 and TRBJ2-1; 9 bases line up with TRBD1. The CDR3 runs to 15 residues. CDR1 is SEHNR, CDR2 FQNEAQ, per germline (reference sequence). Losses at the gene ends were 2 bases for V and 15 bases for J; bases not matched to a gene: 14. The chain's CDR3 is CASSLSTGGTNLRFF. CDR3 coding DNA: TGTGCCAGCAGCTTATCCACAGGGGGCACAAATCTTAGGTTCTTC.

This clonotype has at least ten counts. The chain employs TRBV5-6 and TRBJ2-7; D is unclear. CDR1 SGHDT and CDR2 YYEEEE come from the germline V gene. Trimming removed 3 bases at V and 2 bases at J, with 12 bases between. The CDR3 totals 14 residues. The CDR3 here is CASSSDPWAYEQYF. The CDR3 DNA reads TGTGCCAGCAGCTCCGACCCCTGGGCCTACGAGCAGTACTTC.

This clonotype has just a few counts. The V and J genes are TRBV15 and TRBJ1-2; D is uncertain. This CDR3 spans 16 amino acids. The V end was cut by 0 bases, the J end by 7 bases, with 18 bases between. Germline CDR1 LNHNV, CDR2 YYDKDF (reference sequence). The chain's CDR3 is CATSRDLGHGGFGYTF. For the CDR3, the DNA is TGTGCCACCAGCAGAGATCTGGGCCACGGAGGGTTTGGCTACACCTTC.

The V call is TRBV9, the J call TRBJ2-1, with D unresolved. The CDR3 contains 13 residues. The V gene lost 2 bases and the J gene lost 9 bases, with 12 bases spanning the gap. Per the germline V gene, CDR1 is SGDLS and CDR2 is YYNGEE. CDR3 coding DNA: TGTGCCAGCAGCGTGTCAGCTCCTACTGAGCAGTTCTTC. This sequence encodes CASSVSAPTEQFF.

Only one count was recorded for this clonotype. V usage is TRBV20-1 and J usage is TRBJ2-7, with TRBD2 matching 11 bases. V trimming: 1 base; J trimming: 1 base; junction bases outside the gene matches: 6. This CDR3 has 16 amino acids. The germline V gene encodes CDR1 DFQATT and CDR2 SNEGSKA (reference sequence). The CDR3 coding sequence is TGCAGTGCTAGAGCCCCTAGCGGGGGGACTTCCTACGAGCAGTACTTC. This codes for CSARAPSGGTSYEQYF.

At least ten counts were recorded for this clonotype. V usage is TRBV4-1 and J usage is TRBJ2-7; TRBD1 matches 8 bases. Germline V CDR1 and CDR2: MGHRA, YSYEKL. Trimming took 2 bases from V and 0 from J; bases not matched to a gene: 6. This CDR3 is 16 amino acids long. The CDR3 sequence is CASSQSRTGPSYEQYF. In nucleotides, the CDR3 is TGCGCCAGCAGCCAATCCCGGACAGGGCCCTCCTACGAGCAGTACTTC.

This clonotype came up many times. V and J are TRBV27 and TRBJ1-1; unclear D gene. CDR1 is MNHEY, CDR2 SMNVEV, per germline (reference sequence). Trimming pared 8 bases from V and 10 bases from J, leaving 17 bases between. The CDR3 totals 12 residues. CDR3 coding DNA: TGTGCCAGCCGTGGATCCCCAACGAGAGCTTTCTTT. Protein: CASRGSPTRAFF.

This clonotype was detected only a few times. This chain connects TRBV30 to TRBJ2-3, with TRBD1 matching over 12 bases. Trimming removed 8 bases from V and 5 bases from J; junction bases left unmatched: 11. Germline V gene sequence: CDR1 GTSNPN, CDR2 SVGIG (reference sequence). The length of the CDR3 is 15 residues. DNA for the CDR3: TGTGCCCAGTCACAGGGACAGGGGGCGGGAGATACGCAGTATTTT. As protein: CAQSQGQGAGDTQYF.

The chain joins TRBV3-1 to TRBJ1-1; TRBD1 might be the D (6 bases). The CDR3 is 13 amino acids. Germline assignment: CDR1 LGHDT and CDR2 YNNKEL (reference sequence). V gave up 4 bases and J gave up 6 bases, with 12 bases separating them. The CDR3: CASSPHQGSEAFF. In DNA, the CDR3 is TGTGCCAGCAGCCCCCATCAGGGGTCTGAAGCTTTCTTT. The whole variable domain, remainder taken from reference TRBV3-1 and TRBJ1-1, is DTAVSQTPKYLVTQMGNDKSIKCEQNLGHDTMYWYKQDSKKFLKIMFSYNNKELIINETVPNRFSPKSPDKAHLNLHINSLELGDSAVYFCASSPHQGSEAFFGQGTRLTVV.

This clonotype was recorded a few times. In nucleotides, the CDR3 is TGTGCTAGTGGTCCAAGGGAGCCCTACAATGAGCAGTTCTTC. It codes for CASGPREPYNEQFF. The J gene is TRBJ2-1, the V gene TRBV12-5, with D perhaps matching TRBD2 (5 bases). The CDR3 runs to 14 residues. Germline V gives CDR1 LGHNT, CDR2 FRNRAP. Trimming pared 5 bases from V and 2 bases from J, leaving 10 bases between.

The rearrangement joins TRBV5-6 to TRBJ2-4; D may be TRBD2 (6 bases). CDR1 and CDR2 (germline): SGHDT, YYEEEE. The ends were cut back, 5 bases at V and 10 bases at J, with 13 bases in the middle. The CDR3 is 12 residues long. CDR3 protein: CASSSGTAIQYF. CDR3 in DNA: TGTGCCAGCAGTTCCGGGACTGCTATTCAGTACTTC.

In this sample, this clonotype turned up many times. The chain is built from TRBV10-1 and TRBJ2-3; TRBD1 matches 8 bases. Looked up from germline, CDR1 is WNHNN and CDR2 is SYGVQD (reference sequence). V was pared by 4 bases and J by 1 base, with 4 bases of the junction left unmatched. The CDR3 length is 15 residues. DNA for the CDR3: TGCGCCAGCAGTGTCACACAGGGGGGCACAGATACGCAGTATTTT. It is translated as CASSVTQGGTDTQYF.

The V call is TRBV19, the J call TRBJ1-5; D is unclear. Looked up from germline, CDR1 is LNHDA and CDR2 is SQIVND (reference sequence). There are 13 residues in the CDR3. Trimming took 0 bases from V and 9 from J, leaving 9 bases between them. CDR3 region: CASSIEGLGPQHF. In DNA form, the CDR3 reads TGTGCCAGTAGTATAGAAGGTCTCGGGCCCCAGCATTTT.

V is TRBV5-1 and J is TRBJ1-4; TRBD1 matches at 9 bases. The CDR3 spans 14 residues. Germline lookup yields CDR1 SGHRS and CDR2 YFSETQ. Trimming cost V 4 bases and J 5 bases; bases outside gene matches: 3. CDR3 nucleotides: TGCGCCAGCAGCAGGACAGGGGACAATGAAAAACTGTTTTTT. Its protein product is CASSRTGDNEKLFF.

This clonotype was seen many times. CDR3 bases: TGTGCCAGCAGCCCAATAAGCGGACTCCGGAACACCGGGGAGCTGTTTTTT. Its translation is CASSPISGLRNTGELFF. The rearrangement joins TRBV7-8 to TRBJ2-2; D is perhaps TRBD2 (5 bases). Germline CDR1 is SGHVS and CDR2 is FQNEAQ. V dropped 5 bases and J dropped 1 base, with 17 bases sitting between them. This CDR3 is 17 amino acids long.

This chain joins TRBV20-1 and TRBJ2-1, with TRBD2 matching 12 bases. With 6 bases clipped from V and 1 base from J, the junction kept 16 bases outside the gene matches. Germline V CDR1 and CDR2: DFQATT, SNEGSKA (reference sequence). The CDR3 length is 19 residues. For the CDR3, the DNA is TGCAGTGCGAAAAGGGGCCTAGCGGGAGGGGGGGGGTCCTACAATGAGCAGTTCTTC. It yields the protein CSAKRGLAGGGGSYNEQFF.

This clonotype appeared a few times. This rearrangement joins TRBV6-1 to TRBJ2-7, with 9 bases lining up with TRBD2. After removal of 8 bases from V and 4 bases from J, the junction contained 9 bases not matched to a gene. The CDR3 covers 14 residues. From germline, CDR1 is MNHNS and CDR2 SASEGT. DNA of the CDR3: TGTGCCAGCCGGGGGCGGGAGGGTGTATACGAGCAGTACTTC. It specifies CASRGREGVYEQYF.

This clonotype was detected a few times. The chain has TRBV7-3 and TRBJ2-3; 7 positions match TRBD1. CDR1 is SGHTA, CDR2 FQGTGA, per germline. The CDR3 covers 16 residues. The V segment lost 5 bases and the J segment 0 bases; nucleotides outside the gene matches: 8. The CDR3 DNA follows: TGTGCCAGCAGCGACAGGGATCGATCTAGCACAGATACGCAGTATTTT. It yields the protein CASSDRDRSSTDTQYF.

This clonotype was observed a few times. The chain carries TRBV7-9 and TRBJ2-3, with unresolved D. Looked up from germline, CDR1 is SEHNR and CDR2 is FQNEAQ (reference sequence). CDR3 length: 12 amino acids. V lost 5 bases and J lost 4, with 7 bases in between. DNA for the CDR3: TGTGCCAGCAGCGGTATGTCAGATACGCAGTATTTT. Translated, it gives CASSGMSDTQYF.